This TCR beta chain was identified during a study of blood T cell repertoires in COVID-19. At the level of the study: Italy, Spain and the United States were the sources of the convalescent and acute COVID-19 samples. T cells, B-cell-depleted T cells, or PBMCs supplied cDNA or gDNA.

As handled by the study authors: How many nucleated cells were present was estimated from reference gene primer amplification. Clones were read by immunoSEQ multiplex PCR, and TCRdb kept only the in-frame ones, dropping some. V and J calls and clone size are copied from that table; D and trimming were computed from the DNA. The sample lists more than 95,000 clones, around 90% occurring once. Germline loops: CDR1 LNHDA, CDR2 SQIVND (reference sequence). This CDR3 contains 16 residues. V was cut by 4 bases and J by 7 bases, with 17 bases left in between. The chain uses TRBV19 and TRBJ1-6; D may be TRBD1 (6 bases). Sample: peripheral blood. The receptor comes from a human donor in a cohort sampled during active COVID-19. The CDR3 bases are TGTGCCAGTAGTACCAGGACAGCTTCCCTAAATTCACCCCTCCACTTT. Translation: CASSTRTASLNSPLHF.